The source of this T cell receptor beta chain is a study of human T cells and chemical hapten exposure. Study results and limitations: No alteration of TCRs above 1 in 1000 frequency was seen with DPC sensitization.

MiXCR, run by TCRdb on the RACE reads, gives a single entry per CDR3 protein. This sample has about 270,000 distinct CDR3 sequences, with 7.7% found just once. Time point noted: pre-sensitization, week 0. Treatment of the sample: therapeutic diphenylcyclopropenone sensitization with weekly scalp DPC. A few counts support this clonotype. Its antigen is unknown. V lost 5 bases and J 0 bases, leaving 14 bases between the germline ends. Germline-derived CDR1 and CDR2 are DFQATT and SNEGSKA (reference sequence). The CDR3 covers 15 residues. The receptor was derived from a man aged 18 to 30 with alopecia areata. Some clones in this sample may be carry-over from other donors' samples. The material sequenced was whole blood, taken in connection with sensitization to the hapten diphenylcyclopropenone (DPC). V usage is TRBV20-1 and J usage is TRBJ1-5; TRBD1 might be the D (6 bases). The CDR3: CSAGGGRTSNQPQHF. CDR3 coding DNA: TGCAGTGCTGGAGGGGGGCGGACTAGCAATCAGCCCCAGCATTTT.